This T cell receptor (beta chain) comes out of a study of blood T cell repertoires in COVID-19. Turning to the study itself: T cells, B-cell-depleted T cells, or PBMCs supplied cDNA or gDNA.

Germline CDR1 SGDLS, CDR2 YYNGEE. The CDR3 covers 14 residues. The ends were cut back, 5 bases at V and 2 bases at J, with 10 bases in the middle. Original data processing: For nucleated cells, counts were estimated from reference gene primer amplification. Profiled with immunoSEQ multiplex PCR; TCRdb holds only in-frame clones, not every one. V and J calls and clone size are as listed in that table; D and trimming were resolved from the DNA. The table shows tens of thousands of clones, with around 86% occurring only once. The sample taken for sequencing was peripheral blood. The rearrangement uses TRBV9 and TRBJ1-4; D remains ambiguous. The sequence was obtained from a human donor with acute or convalescent COVID-19. The donor label of this sample is uncertain. The CDR3 spells CASSRGRTNEKLFF. DNA of the CDR3: TGTGCCAGCAGTAGAGGGAGGACTAATGAAAAACTGTTTTTT.